This T cell receptor beta chain was recovered during a study of T cells expressing NK-cell markers. Study at large: Repertoire data for TCR beta were derived from sorted T cells (CD3+CD56+NKG2C+, CD3+CD56+NKG2C- and CD3+CD56-NKG2C+). The study sequenced eight donors, seven HCMV-seropositive and one seronegative.

Points from the study as a whole: In about 6 donors, dominant CD3+CD56+NKG2C+ clonotypes ranked among the top 10 CD8+ clonotypes.

Germline CDR1 reads DFQATT; CDR2 reads SNEGSKA (reference sequence). The CDR3 totals 15 residues. TCRdb reprocessed the 5' RACE reads, with one entry per CDR3 protein and no DNA. The specimen's table records approximately 380,000 distinct CDR3 sequences. Points on this clonotype: Antigen specificity is unknown.

This clonotype originated in a man aged 18-70 years in good health. The rearrangement joins TRBV20-1 to TRBJ1-6. The sequencing sample was made of blood T cells: a sorted CD56 or NKG2C T cell subset, CD4+ or CD8+ T cells, or bulk PBMC T cells (not recorded which). The CDR3 sequence is CSASVVGDYNSPLHF.